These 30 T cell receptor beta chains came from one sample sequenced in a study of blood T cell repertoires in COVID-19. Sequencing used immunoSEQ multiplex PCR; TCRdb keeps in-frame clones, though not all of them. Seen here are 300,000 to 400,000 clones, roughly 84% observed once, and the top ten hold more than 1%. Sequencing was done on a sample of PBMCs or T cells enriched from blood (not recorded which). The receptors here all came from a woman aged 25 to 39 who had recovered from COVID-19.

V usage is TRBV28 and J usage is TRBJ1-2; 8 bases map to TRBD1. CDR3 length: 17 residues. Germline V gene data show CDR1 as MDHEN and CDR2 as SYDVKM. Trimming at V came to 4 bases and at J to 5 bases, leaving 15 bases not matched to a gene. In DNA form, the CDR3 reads TGTGCCAGCAGTTCACTCGGACAGGGCCAAGCAGGGTATGGCTACACCTTC. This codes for CASSSLGQGQAGYGYTF.

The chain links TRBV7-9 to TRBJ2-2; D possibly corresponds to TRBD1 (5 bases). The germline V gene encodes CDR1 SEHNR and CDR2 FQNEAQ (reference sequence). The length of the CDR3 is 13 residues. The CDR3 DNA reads TGTGTCGCTGGGGCTTCGAACACCGGGGAGCTGTTTTTT. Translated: CVAGASNTGELFF.

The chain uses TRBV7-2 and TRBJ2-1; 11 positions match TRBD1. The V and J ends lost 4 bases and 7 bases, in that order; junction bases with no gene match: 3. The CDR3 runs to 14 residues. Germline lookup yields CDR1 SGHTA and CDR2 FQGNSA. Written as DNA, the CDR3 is TGTGCCAGCAGCTCCGGACAGGGGGCGAATGAGCAGTTCTTC. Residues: CASSSGQGANEQFF.

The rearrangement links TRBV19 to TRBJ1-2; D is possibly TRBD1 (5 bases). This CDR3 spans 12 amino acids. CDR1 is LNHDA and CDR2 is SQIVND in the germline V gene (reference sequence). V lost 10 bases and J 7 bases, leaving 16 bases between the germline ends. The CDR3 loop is CAMGGSISGYTF. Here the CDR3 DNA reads TGTGCCATGGGGGGTTCTATAAGTGGCTACACCTTC. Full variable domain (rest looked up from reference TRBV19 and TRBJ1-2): DGGITQSPKYLFRKEGQNVTLSCEQNLNHDAMYWYRQDPGQGLRLIYYSQIVNDFQKGDIAEGYSVSREKKESFPLTVTSAQKNPTAFYLCAMGGSISGYTFGSGTRLTVV.

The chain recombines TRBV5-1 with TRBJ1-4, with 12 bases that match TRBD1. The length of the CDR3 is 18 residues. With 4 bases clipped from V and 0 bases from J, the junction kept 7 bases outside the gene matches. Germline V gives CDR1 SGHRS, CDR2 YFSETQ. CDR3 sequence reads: CASSPGTGGGATNEKLFF. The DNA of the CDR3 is TGCGCCAGCAGCCCTGGGACAGGGGGCGGTGCAACTAATGAAAAACTGTTTTTT.

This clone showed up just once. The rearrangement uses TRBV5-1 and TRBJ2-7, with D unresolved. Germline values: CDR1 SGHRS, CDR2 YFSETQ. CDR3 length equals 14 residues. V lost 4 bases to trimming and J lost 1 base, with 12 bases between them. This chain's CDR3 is CASSRYGLSYEQYF. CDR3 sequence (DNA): TGCGCCAGCAGCCGTTATGGCCTTTCCTACGAGCAGTACTTC. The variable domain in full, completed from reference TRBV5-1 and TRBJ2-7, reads KAGVTQTPRYLIKTRGQQVTLSCSPISGHRSVSWYQQTPGQGLQFLFEYFSETQRNKGNFPGRFSGRQFSNSRSEMNVSTLELGDSALYLCASSRYGLSYEQYFGPGTRLTVT.

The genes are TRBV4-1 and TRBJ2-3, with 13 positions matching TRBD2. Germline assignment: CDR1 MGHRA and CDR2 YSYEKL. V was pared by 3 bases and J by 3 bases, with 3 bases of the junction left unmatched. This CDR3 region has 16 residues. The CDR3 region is CASSHGTSGVTDTQYF. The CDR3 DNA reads TGCGCCAGCAGCCACGGGACTAGCGGGGTAACAGATACGCAGTATTTT.

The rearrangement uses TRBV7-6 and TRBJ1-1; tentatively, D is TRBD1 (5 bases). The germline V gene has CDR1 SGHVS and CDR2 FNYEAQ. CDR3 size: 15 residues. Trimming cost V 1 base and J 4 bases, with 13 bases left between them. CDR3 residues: CASSLEPGRGTEAFF. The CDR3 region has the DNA TGTGCCAGCAGCTTAGAGCCGGGGCGGGGCACTGAAGCTTTCTTT. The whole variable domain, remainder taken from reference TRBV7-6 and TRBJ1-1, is GAGVSQSPRYKVTKRGQDVALRCDPISGHVSLYWYRQALGQGPEFLTYFNYEAQQDKSGLPNDRFSAERPEGSISTLTIQRTEQRDSAMYRCASSLEPGRGTEAFFGQGTRLTVV.

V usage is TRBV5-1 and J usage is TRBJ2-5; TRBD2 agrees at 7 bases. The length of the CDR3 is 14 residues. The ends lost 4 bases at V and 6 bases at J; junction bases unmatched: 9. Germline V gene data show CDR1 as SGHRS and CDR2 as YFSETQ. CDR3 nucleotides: TGCGCCAGCAGCCCGGATACGGGGGGAAAGACCCAGTACTTC. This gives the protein CASSPDTGGKTQYF.

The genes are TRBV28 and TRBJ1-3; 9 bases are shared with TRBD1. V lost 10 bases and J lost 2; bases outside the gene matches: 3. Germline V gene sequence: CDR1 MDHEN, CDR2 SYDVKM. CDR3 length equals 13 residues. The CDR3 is CATRTGAGNTIYF. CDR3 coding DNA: TGTGCCACCAGGACAGGGGCTGGAAACACCATATATTTT.

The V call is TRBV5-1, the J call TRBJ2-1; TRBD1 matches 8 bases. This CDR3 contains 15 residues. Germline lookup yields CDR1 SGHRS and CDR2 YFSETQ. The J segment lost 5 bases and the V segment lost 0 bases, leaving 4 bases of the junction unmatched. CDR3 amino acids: CASSLGQGKDNEQFF. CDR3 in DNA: TGCGCCAGCAGCTTGGGACAGGGGAAGGACAATGAGCAGTTCTTC.

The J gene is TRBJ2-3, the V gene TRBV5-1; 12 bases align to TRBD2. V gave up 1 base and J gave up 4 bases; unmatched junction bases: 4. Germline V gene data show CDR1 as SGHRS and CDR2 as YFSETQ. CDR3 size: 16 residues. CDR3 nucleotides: TGCGCCAGCAGCTTGAGGACTAGCGGGGCGCCAGATACGCAGTATTTT. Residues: CASSLRTSGAPDTQYF.

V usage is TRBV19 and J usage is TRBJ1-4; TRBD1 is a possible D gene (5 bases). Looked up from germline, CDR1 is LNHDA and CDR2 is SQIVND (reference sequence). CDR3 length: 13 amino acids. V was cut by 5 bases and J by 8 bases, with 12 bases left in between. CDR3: CASSDGRVEKLFF. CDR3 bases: TGTGCCAGTAGTGACGGCAGGGTGGAAAAACTGTTTTTT.

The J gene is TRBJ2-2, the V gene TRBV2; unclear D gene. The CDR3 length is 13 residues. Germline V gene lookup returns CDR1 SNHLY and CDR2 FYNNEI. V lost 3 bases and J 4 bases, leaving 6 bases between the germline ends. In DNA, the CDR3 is TGTGCCAGCAGTGATGTAGTCACCGGGGAGCTGTTTTTT. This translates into CASSDVVTGELFF.

DNA for the CDR3: TGTGCCAGCACAGGCCCCCCCAGGGGCTCCTACAATGAGCAGTTCTTC. The encoded protein is CASTGPPRGSYNEQFF. The chain combines TRBV28 with TRBJ2-1; D perhaps matches TRBD1 (6 bases). V lost 7 bases to trimming and J lost 0 bases, with 16 bases between them. This CDR3 has 16 residues. CDR1 MDHEN and CDR2 SYDVKM come from the germline V gene.

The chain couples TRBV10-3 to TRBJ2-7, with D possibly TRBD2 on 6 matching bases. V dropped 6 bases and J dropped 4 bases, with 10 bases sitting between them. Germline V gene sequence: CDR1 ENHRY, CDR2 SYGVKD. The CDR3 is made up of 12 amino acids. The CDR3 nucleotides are TGTGCCATCAGGGAGGGAGGTTACGAGCAGTACTTC. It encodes CAIREGGYEQYF.

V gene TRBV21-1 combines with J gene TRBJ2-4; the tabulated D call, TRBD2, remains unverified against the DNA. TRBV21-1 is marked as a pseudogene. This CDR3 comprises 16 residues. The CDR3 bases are TGTGCCAGCAGCGCCTACAGGGAGGGAGCCAAAAACATTCAGTACTTC. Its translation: CASSAYREGAKNIQYF.

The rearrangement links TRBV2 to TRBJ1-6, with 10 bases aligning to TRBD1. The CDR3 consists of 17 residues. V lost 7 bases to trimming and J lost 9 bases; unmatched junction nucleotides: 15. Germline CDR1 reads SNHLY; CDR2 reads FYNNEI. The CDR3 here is CASKEPGQGLVSSPLHF. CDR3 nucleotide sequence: TGTGCCAGCAAGGAACCGGGACAGGGGCTGGTGAGTTCACCCCTCCACTTT.

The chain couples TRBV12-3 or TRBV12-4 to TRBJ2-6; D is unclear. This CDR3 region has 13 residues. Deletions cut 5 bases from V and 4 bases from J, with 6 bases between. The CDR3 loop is CASSAMGANVLTF. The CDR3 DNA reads TGTGCCAGCAGTGCGATGGGGGCCAACGTCCTGACTTTC.

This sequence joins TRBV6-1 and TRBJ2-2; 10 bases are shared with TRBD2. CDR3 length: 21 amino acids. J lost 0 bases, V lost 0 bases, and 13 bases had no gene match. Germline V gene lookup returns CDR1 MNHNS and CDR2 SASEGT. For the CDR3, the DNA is TGTGCCAGCAGTGAAGCGAAAAACCTAGCGGGGGCCAGAACGAACACCGGGGAGCTGTTTTTT. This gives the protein CASSEAKNLAGARTNTGELFF.

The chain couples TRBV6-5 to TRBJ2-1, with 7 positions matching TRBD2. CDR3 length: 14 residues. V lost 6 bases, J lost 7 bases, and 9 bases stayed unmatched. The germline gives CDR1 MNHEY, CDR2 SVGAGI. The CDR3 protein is CASRSRGVGNEQFF. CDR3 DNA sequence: TGTGCCAGCAGATCCCGGGGGGTAGGGAATGAGCAGTTCTTC.

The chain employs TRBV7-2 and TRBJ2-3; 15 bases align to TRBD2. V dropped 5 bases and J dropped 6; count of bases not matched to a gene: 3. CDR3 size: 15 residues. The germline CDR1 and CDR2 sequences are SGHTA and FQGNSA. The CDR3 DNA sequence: TGTGCCAGCAGCGGGACTAGCGGGGGGCTTGATACGCAGTATTTT. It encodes CASSGTSGGLDTQYF.

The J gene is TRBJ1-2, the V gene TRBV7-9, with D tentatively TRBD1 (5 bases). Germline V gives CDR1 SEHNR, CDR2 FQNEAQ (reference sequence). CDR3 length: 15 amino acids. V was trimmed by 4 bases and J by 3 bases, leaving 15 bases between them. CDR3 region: CASSSQMGGDYGYTF. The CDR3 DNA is TGTGCCAGCAGCTCCCAAATGGGGGGGGACTATGGCTACACCTTC.

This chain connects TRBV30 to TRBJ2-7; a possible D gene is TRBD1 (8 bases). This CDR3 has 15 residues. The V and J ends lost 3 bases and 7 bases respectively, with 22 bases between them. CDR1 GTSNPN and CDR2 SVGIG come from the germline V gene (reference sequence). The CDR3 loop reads CAWSGRTGSLLEQYF. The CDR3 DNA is TGTGCCTGGAGCGGGAGGACAGGGTCCCTTTTAGAGCAGTACTTC.

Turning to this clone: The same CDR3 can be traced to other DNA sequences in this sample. CDR3 nucleotides: TGCGCCAGCAGCTTGCGGGGGAACACTGAAGCTTTCTTT. This gives the protein CASSLRGNTEAFF. This chain joins TRBV5-1 and TRBJ1-1; D not certain. The CDR3 runs to 13 residues. V shed 1 base and J shed 1 base, with 5 bases lying between them. Germline CDR1 SGHRS, CDR2 YFSETQ.

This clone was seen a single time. The CDR3 region is CASSYPQGSSYGYTF. CDR3 DNA: TGTGCCAGCAGTTACCCCCAGGGTAGTAGCTATGGCTACACCTTC. The V and J genes are TRBV6-5 and TRBJ1-2, with TRBD1 as a possible D gene (5 bases). Germline values: CDR1 MNHEY, CDR2 SVGAGI. The CDR3 has 15 amino acids. V shed 2 bases and J shed 4 bases, with 14 bases lying between them.

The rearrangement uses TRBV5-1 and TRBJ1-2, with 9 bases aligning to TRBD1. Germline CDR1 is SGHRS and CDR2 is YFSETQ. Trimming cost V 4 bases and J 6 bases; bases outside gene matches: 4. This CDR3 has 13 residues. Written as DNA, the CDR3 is TGCGCCAGCAGCCAACGGGACAGGGATGGCTACACCTTC. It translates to CASSQRDRDGYTF.

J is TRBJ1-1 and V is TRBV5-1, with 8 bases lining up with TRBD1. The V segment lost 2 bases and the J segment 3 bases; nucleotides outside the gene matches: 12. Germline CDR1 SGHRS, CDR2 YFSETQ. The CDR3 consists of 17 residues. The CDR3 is CASSFTRWQGADTEAFF. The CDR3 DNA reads TGCGCCAGCAGCTTCACGCGTTGGCAGGGGGCCGACACTGAAGCTTTCTTT.

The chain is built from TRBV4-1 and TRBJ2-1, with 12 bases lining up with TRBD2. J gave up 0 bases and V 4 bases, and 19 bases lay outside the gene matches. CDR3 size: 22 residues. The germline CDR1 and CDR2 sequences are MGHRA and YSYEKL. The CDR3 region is CASSLMGASGGAKEGSYNEQFF. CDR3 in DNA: TGCGCCAGCAGCCTAATGGGAGCTAGCGGGGGGGCTAAGGAGGGCTCCTACAATGAGCAGTTCTTC.

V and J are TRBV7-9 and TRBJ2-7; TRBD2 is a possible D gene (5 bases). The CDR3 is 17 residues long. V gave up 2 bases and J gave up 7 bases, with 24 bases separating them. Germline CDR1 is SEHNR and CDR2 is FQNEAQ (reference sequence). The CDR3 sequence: CASSLKIRAQGPGEQYF. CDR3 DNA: TGTGCCAGCAGCTTAAAAATTCGGGCTCAAGGACCGGGAGAGCAGTACTTC.